The subject of this entry is one TCR beta chain. This specimen comes from a study of blood T cell repertoires in COVID-19. At the level of the study: PBMCs, B-cell-depleted T cells, or T cells were the source of the cDNA or gDNA that made up the material.

Sequenced by immunoSEQ multiplex PCR; TCRdb stores in-frame clones only, minus some. The sample carries 25,000 to 35,000 clones, roughly nine tenths recorded once. The V and J ends lost 5 bases and 2 bases, in that order; junction bases with no gene match: 21. CDR1 and CDR2 from the germline V gene are LGHDT and YNNKEL (reference sequence). CDR3 length equals 20 residues. The sequence was obtained from a human donor with active COVID-19. The donor label of this sample is uncertain. V gene TRBV3-1 (or the pseudogene TRBV3-2) combines with J gene TRBJ2-5; 9 bases line up with TRBD2. The sequenced sample consisted of peripheral blood. CDR3 coding DNA: TGTGCCAGCAGCAGGGTAGGCAGGGGCGCGGTAGCGGGAGATCAAGAGACCCAGTACTTC. Translation: CASSRVGRGAVAGDQETQYF.